The 31 T cell receptor beta chains given below trace back to one sample, sequenced in a study of vaccination and CD4 T cells after COVID-19 (dated by TCRdb to between 2021 and 2024). No antigen has been identified for these receptors. Receptors were amplified or captured by PCR. The instrument was an Illumina iSeq 100. DNA from cultured CD4+ T cells underwent TCR sequencing with the Oncomine TCR Beta short-read assay at the Johns Hopkins FTIC core. Through fastp at Q25 and MiXCR, TCRdb rebuilt clones from the public reads, retaining in-frame beta chains. Rows matching on CDR3 protein sequence are summarized as one entry with the most common DNA and genes. This sample has approximately 22,000 distinct CDR3 sequences in its table, and approximately 38% of those were observed once. Around 9% of the sample is held by the ten biggest clonotypes. The time point label for this specimen denotes: late sampling 161 to 241 days after vaccination in a few convalescent patients. The intended sense of this specimen's treatment or condition label: approximately nine-day PBMC culture with coronavirus spike peptide pools or control peptides (ViraFEST assay).

This sample comprised CD4+ T cells from blood, cultured in vitro, obtained about 7 months after SARS-CoV-2 vaccination. These receptors originate from a human donor who had recovered from COVID-19.

The chain is built from TRBV27 and TRBJ2-5; 8 nucleotides match TRBD1. J was trimmed by 2 bases and V by 5 bases; bases with no gene match: 7. The CDR3 runs to 15 residues. Germline assignment: CDR1 MNHEY and CDR2 SMNVEV (reference sequence). CDR3 amino acids: CASSPRTGKQETQYF. As DNA, the CDR3 is TGTGCCAGCAGTCCCCGGACAGGGAAACAAGAGACCCAGTACTTC.

This clonotype was observed a few times. The rearrangement uses TRBV6-2 or TRBV6-3 and TRBJ2-5; D gene ambiguous. This CDR3 contains 15 residues. Trimming pared 5 bases from V and 4 bases from J, leaving 17 bases between. Germline V CDR1 and CDR2: MNHEY, SVGEGT. CDR3 sequence: CASSPSIGVGETQYF. In nucleotides, the CDR3 is TGTGCCAGCAGTCCGAGCATTGGGGTAGGAGAGACCCAGTACTTC.

This clonotype has more than one count but fewer than ten. This rearrangement joins TRBV20-1 to TRBJ2-3; 8 bases are a match to TRBD2. With V trimmed by 0 bases and J by 3 bases, 5 bases remained unmatched. This CDR3 comprises 15 residues. The germline CDR1 and CDR2 sequences are DFQATT and SNEGSKA (reference sequence). This CDR3 reads CSARDRAGATDTQYF. The CDR3 DNA reads as TGCAGTGCTAGAGATAGAGCGGGAGCAACAGATACGCAGTATTTT.

This clonotype qualifies as medium-sized (0.01 to 0.1%). The chain carries TRBV7-2 and TRBJ1-5; no firm D call. Germline CDR1 is SGHTA and CDR2 is FQGNSA. The CDR3 runs to 15 residues. V was clipped by 7 bases and J by 6 bases, with 19 bases between them. This chain's CDR3 is CASTRGLYDGQPQHF. The CDR3 DNA reads as TGTGCCAGCACACGTGGGTTATACGACGGTCAGCCCCAGCATTTT.

With respect to this clonotype: One end of the junction is discordant with germline, which a read error may explain. The chain couples TRBV7-7 to TRBJ2-5; D uncertain. Germline values: CDR1 SSHAT, CDR2 FNYEAQ (reference sequence). The CDR3 loop spans 14 amino acids. CDR3 in amino acids: CASSLGPFAETQYF. The DNA for the CDR3 is TGTGCTAGCAGCTTAGGTCCGTTTGCGGAGACCCAGTACTTC.

This chain connects TRBV7-2 to TRBJ2-3; TRBD2 matches at 14 bases. The CDR3 has 16 residues. Germline CDR1 and CDR2: SGHTA and FQGNSA. Trimming at V came to 4 bases and at J to 4 bases, leaving 4 bases not matched to a gene. CDR3 residues: CASSSQTSGRADTQYF. The CDR3 nucleotides read TGTGCCAGCAGCTCCCAGACTAGCGGGAGGGCAGATACGCAGTATTTT.

This clonotype is a singleton in its sample. The chain combines TRBV7-8 with TRBJ2-7; 13 bases are a match to TRBD2. With V trimmed by 4 bases and J by 6 bases, 6 bases remained unmatched. The CDR3 runs 15 residues. Germline assignment: CDR1 SGHVS and CDR2 FQNEAQ. CDR3 loop: CASSSGTSGTTEQYF. DNA of the CDR3: TGTGCCAGCAGCTCAGGGACTAGCGGGACCACCGAGCAGTACTTC.

The chain carries TRBV4-2 and TRBJ2-5; the match to TRBD2 covers 7 bases. V shed 0 bases, J shed 5 bases, and the junction held 12 bases outside the gene matches. CDR1 LGHNA and CDR2 YNFKEQ come from the germline V gene. The CDR3 spans 17 residues. The CDR3 spells CASSQDRPTSRSETQYF. The CDR3 bases are TGTGCCAGCAGCCAAGATAGACCGACTAGCCGATCGGAGACCCAGTACTTC.

V and J are TRBV19 and TRBJ2-1; 10 bases agree with TRBD2. J was trimmed by 7 bases and V by 3 bases; bases with no gene match: 6. There are 15 residues in the CDR3. Germline V gives CDR1 LNHDA, CDR2 SQIVND (reference sequence). In DNA form, the CDR3 reads TGTGCCAGTAGTATGCTAGCGGGAGTCGGTAATGAGCAGTTCTTC. As protein: CASSMLAGVGNEQFF.

This clonotype was observed a few times. The chain links TRBV7-8 to TRBJ2-4; D is perhaps TRBD2 (5 bases). V lost 0 bases to trimming and J lost 1 base, with 10 bases between them. The germline V gene encodes CDR1 SGHVS and CDR2 FQNEAQ. This CDR3 has 16 amino acids. For the CDR3, the DNA is TGTGCCAGCAGCTTAGCCCGACTATCGGCCAAAAACATTCAGTACTTC. The encoded protein is CASSLARLSAKNIQYF. Complete variable domain (other parts from reference TRBV7-8 and TRBJ2-4): GAGVSQSPRYKVAKRGQDVALRCDPISGHVSLFWYQQALGQGPEFLTYFQNEAQLDKSGLPSDRFFAERPEGSVSTLKIQRTQQEDSAVYLCASSLARLSAKNIQYFGAGTRLSVL.

The V and J genes are TRBV7-9 and TRBJ2-1; tentatively, D is TRBD2 (6 bases). This CDR3 spans 14 amino acids. CDR1 is SEHNR and CDR2 is FQNEAQ in the germline V gene (reference sequence). Trimming left V 7 bases short and J 1 base short, with 11 bases between. CDR3 in amino acids: CASMGGRSYNEQFF. In DNA, the CDR3 is TGTGCCAGCATGGGGGGTCGATCCTACAATGAGCAGTTCTTC. Combining the CDR3 with reference TRBV7-9 and TRBJ2-1 gives the whole variable domain DTGVSQNPRHKITKRGQNVTFRCDPISEHNRLYWYRQTLGQGPEFLTYFQNEAQLEKSRLLSDRFSAERPKGSFSTLEIQRTEQGDSAMYLCASMGGRSYNEQFFGPGTRLTVL.

This chain connects TRBV27 to TRBJ2-7; D remains ambiguous. The germline gives CDR1 MNHEY, CDR2 SMNVEV (reference sequence). The CDR3 runs to 12 residues. Trimming removed 4 bases from V and 7 bases from J, with 11 bases in between. DNA for the CDR3: TGTGCCAGCAGTTCCGGACGGACGGAGCAGTACTTC. This codes for CASSSGRTEQYF.

The rearrangement joins TRBV20-1 to TRBJ2-2; 7 bases align to TRBD2. The CDR3 loop spans 16 amino acids. V dropped 0 bases and J dropped 2; count of bases not matched to a gene: 6. Per the germline V gene, CDR1 is DFQATT and CDR2 is SNEGSKA (reference sequence). The CDR3: CSARDGQRDNTGELFF. DNA of the CDR3: TGCAGTGCTAGAGATGGGCAGCGGGATAACACCGGGGAGCTGTTTTTT.

The chain employs TRBV10-3 and TRBJ2-7, with TRBD1 as a possible D gene (6 bases). Germline V gene lookup returns CDR1 ENHRY and CDR2 SYGVKD. Trimming left V 6 bases short and J 5 bases short, with 11 bases between. This CDR3 contains 12 residues. In nucleotides, the CDR3 is TGTGCCATCAGCGTACAGGGCGACGAGCAGTACTTC. Encoded protein: CAISVQGDEQYF.

This chain links TRBV27 with TRBJ2-5; tentatively, D is TRBD1 (6 bases). CDR1 is MNHEY, CDR2 SMNVEV, per germline (reference sequence). The CDR3 is made up of 15 amino acids. The V and J ends lost 10 bases and 4 bases respectively, with 22 bases between them. As DNA, the CDR3 is TGTGCCACATTTGGGTGGGGGCACGGGCGAGAGACCCAGTACTTC. Translated, it gives CATFGWGHGRETQYF.

This clonotype showed up just a few times. The chain recombines TRBV28 with TRBJ2-1; weak D call: TRBD2 (5 bases). Between the trimmed V and J ends, which lost 2 bases and 4 bases, there was a span of 6 bases. This CDR3 region has 13 residues. Germline V gene sequence: CDR1 MDHEN, CDR2 SYDVKM. CDR3 amino acids: CASSLGGYNEQFF. In DNA, the CDR3 is TGTGCCAGCAGTTTAGGCGGGTACAATGAGCAGTTCTTC.

The chain combines TRBV11-2 with TRBJ1-5; D might be TRBD1 (6 bases). The CDR3 covers 16 residues. CDR1 is SGHAT, CDR2 FQNNGV, per germline. Trimming removed 0 bases at V and 2 bases at J, with 11 bases between. CDR3 in amino acids: CASSLDLRTGNQPQHF. CDR3 sequence (DNA): TGTGCCAGCAGCTTAGATCTACGGACAGGCAATCAGCCCCAGCATTTT. Supplemented by reference TRBV11-2 and TRBJ1-5, the full variable domain reads EAGVAQSPRYKIIEKRQSVAFWCNPISGHATLYWYQQILGQGPKLLIQFQNNGVVDDSQLPKDRFSAERLKGVDSTLKIQPAKLEDSAVYLCASSLDLRTGNQPQHFGDGTRLSIL.

The V and J genes are TRBV27 and TRBJ1-5; the D is unclear. The V gene lost 7 bases and the J gene lost 0 bases, with 19 bases spanning the gap. Germline V gene sequence: CDR1 MNHEY, CDR2 SMNVEV (reference sequence). The CDR3 contains 17 residues. The CDR3 region has the DNA TGTGCCAGCAACATTCGGCCCCCCAAATATAGCAATCAGCCCCAGCATTTT. This encodes CASNIRPPKYSNQPQHF.

This clonotype has a handful of counts. V is TRBV7-6 and J is TRBJ1-2; D gene uncertain. Trimming stripped 6 bases from V and 3 bases from J, with 8 bases between. Germline V gene sequence: CDR1 SGHVS, CDR2 FNYEAQ. This CDR3 is 12 amino acids long. The CDR3 region is CASSSKYYGYTF. The CDR3 coding sequence is TGTGCCAGCAGTTCTAAGTACTATGGCTACACCTTC.

The chain has TRBV7-2 and TRBJ2-1; D is unclear. Trimming pared 5 bases from V and 10 bases from J, leaving 15 bases between. This CDR3 is 13 amino acids long. The germline V gene has CDR1 SGHTA and CDR2 FQGNSA. The CDR3 bases are TGTGCCAGCAGCACCCACTCGGTTCAGGAGCAGTTCTTC. Its protein is CASSTHSVQEQFF.

The chain recombines TRBV27 with TRBJ1-2; D not resolved. The length of the CDR3 is 13 residues. Trimming took off 2 bases at V and 3 bases at J, with 7 bases between the two ends. Germline CDR1 is MNHEY and CDR2 is SMNVEV (reference sequence). CDR3 in amino acids: CASSLAGHYGYTF. In DNA form, the CDR3 reads TGTGCCAGCAGTTTAGCAGGCCACTATGGCTACACCTTC.

The chain uses TRBV28 and TRBJ1-2; D is unclear. Trimming removed 1 base at V and 8 bases at J, with 11 bases between. The CDR3 is 13 residues long. Germline V lookup: CDR1 MDHEN, CDR2 SYDVKM. CDR3 sequence (DNA): TGTGCCAGCAGTTTATCACCGGGTAACGGCTACACCTTC. It is translated as CASSLSPGNGYTF.

This clonotype has just a few counts. One end of the junction is discordant with germline, which a read error may explain. V is TRBV20-1 and J is TRBJ1-5; tentative D call: TRBD1 (5 bases). Per the germline V gene, CDR1 is DFQATT and CDR2 is SNEGSKA (reference sequence). This CDR3 has 13 amino acids. This CDR3 reads CSARGGAQQPQHF. The CDR3 DNA reads as TGCAGTGCCAGAGGCGGGGCCCAGCAGCCCCAGCATTTT.

This chain uses TRBV28 with TRBJ2-3; D not certain. Trimming took 2 bases from V and 6 from J, leaving 9 bases between them. The CDR3 has 13 amino acids. The germline V gene has CDR1 MDHEN and CDR2 SYDVKM. This CDR3 reads CASSLPVIDTQYF. In DNA form, the CDR3 reads TGTGCCAGCAGTTTACCCGTGATCGATACGCAGTATTTT.

This clonotype was seen a few times. The chain carries TRBV20-1 and TRBJ1-5; no clear D. Germline V gene sequence: CDR1 DFQATT, CDR2 SNEGSKA (reference sequence). The CDR3 sequence is 15 residues long. The V end was cut by 6 bases, the J end by 5 bases, with 20 bases between. This CDR3 reads CSANPGAGEYQPQHF. The CDR3 DNA reads TGCAGTGCGAATCCGGGAGCCGGAGAGTATCAGCCCCAGCATTTT.

This clonotype was observed a handful of times. This chain links TRBV27 with TRBJ2-7, with D possibly called TRBD1 or TRBD2 (5 bases each). Germline V gene sequence: CDR1 MNHEY, CDR2 SMNVEV (reference sequence). This CDR3 is built from 16 residues. The germline V and J ends were trimmed by 5 bases and 2 bases, with 19 bases remaining between them. CDR3 in amino acids: CASSLRPGTGAYEQYF. The CDR3 bases are TGTGCCAGCAGTCTCCGACCCGGGACCGGAGCCTACGAGCAGTACTTC.

This clonotype was detected only a few times. The chain combines TRBV7-6 with TRBJ2-7; unclear D gene. From germline, CDR1 is SGHVS and CDR2 FNYEAQ. The CDR3 loop spans 11 amino acids. Trimming stripped 5 bases from V and 7 bases from J, with 9 bases between. CDR3: CASSNTVEQYF. The DNA of the CDR3 is TGTGCCAGCAGCAACACCGTTGAGCAGTACTTC.

This chain connects TRBV20-1 to TRBJ2-3, with 8 bases that match TRBD2. V was pared by 5 bases and J by 1 base, with 8 bases of the junction left unmatched. There are 15 residues in the CDR3. In germline, CDR1 is DFQATT, CDR2 SNEGSKA (reference sequence). The CDR3 DNA reads as TGCAGTGCTCCGGGGGCGGGAGGTGGCACAGATACGCAGTATTTT. Translating it yields CSAPGAGGGTDTQYF.

The genes are TRBV5-4 and TRBJ2-7, with TRBD1 identical over 10 bases. There are 16 residues in the CDR3. J was trimmed by 3 bases and V by 3 bases; bases with no gene match: 9. The germline gives CDR1 SGHNT, CDR2 YYREEE (reference sequence). The CDR3 loop reads CASSSSRGTGDYEQYF. The CDR3 DNA follows: TGTGCCAGCAGCTCTTCAAGGGGGACAGGGGACTACGAGCAGTACTTC.

V gene TRBV19 combines with J gene TRBJ2-5, with 10 nucleotides matching TRBD2. This CDR3 comprises 15 residues. The ends lost 5 bases at V and 2 bases at J; junction bases unmatched: 5. The germline CDR1 and CDR2 sequences are LNHDA and SQIVND (reference sequence). The CDR3 loop reads CASSALAGTQETQYF. CDR3 sequence (DNA): TGTGCCAGTAGTGCACTAGCGGGGACACAAGAGACCCAGTACTTC.

The chain recombines TRBV19 with TRBJ1-2; D unclear. V was shortened by 0 bases and J by 8 bases, with 10 bases between the two germline ends. The CDR3 length is 13 residues. Germline V gives CDR1 LNHDA, CDR2 SQIVND (reference sequence). CDR3 sequence reads: CASSIDWEEGYTF. The CDR3 DNA sequence: TGTGCCAGTAGTATAGATTGGGAAGAAGGCTACACCTTC.